This TCR beta chain was captured by sequencing in a study of CD8+CD57+ T cells in acquired aplastic anemia. In the study overall: Across the sorted CD4+ and CD8+ cells, DNA amounts averaged approximately 3.1 ug. Study results and caveats: Controls did not differ significantly from patients in CD8+ Simpson's diversity. It was found that approximately 29 CD8+ CDR3 sequences were shared between patients and controls.

Regarding this clonotype: No antigen is known for it.

Patients picked for sequencing had shown CD8+CD57+ cell expansion detected by flow cytometry. All participating patients were living with severe acquired aplastic anemia. V was trimmed by 0 bases and J by 4 bases, leaving 9 bases between them. Per the germline V gene, CDR1 is LNHDA and CDR2 is SQIVND (reference sequence). There are 14 residues in the CDR3. TCR beta VDJ and CDR3 were profiled, and genomic DNA was the template. TCRdb itself ran the reads through MiXCR, one entry per CDR3 protein. Among around 200,000 distinct CDR3 sequences listed, about half were seen once. The chain uses TRBV19 and TRBJ1-2; perhaps TRBD1 as D (5 bases). The material sequenced was sorted CD4+, CD8+, or CD8+CD57+ T cells (not recorded which) from PBMCs. The receptor was isolated from a human donor with aplastic anemia. As DNA, the CDR3 is TGTGCCAGTAGTATAGACCCAGGGCTCTATGGCTACACCTTC. It encodes CASSIDPGLYGYTF.